This TCR beta chain came from a study of radiation and T cells in renal cell carcinoma. Whole-study results and caveats: From baseline, blood top tumor clonotypes peaked at 2 weeks post-radiation.

Comments on this clone: What it binds is unknown.

This CDR3 contains 14 residues. Per the germline V gene, CDR1 is LNHNV and CDR2 is YYDKDF (reference sequence). V gave up 0 bases and J gave up 1 base, with 4 bases separating them. The time point was: blood 4 weeks post-SBRT, at nephrectomy. As for treatment: 15 Gy SBRT to primary tumor, nephrectomy 4 weeks later. Data came from immunoSEQ multiplex PCR; TCRdb stores just in-frame clones and leaves some out. The sample yields around 78,000 clones, about nine tenths seen once. The gene calls are TRBV15 and TRBJ1-3; no reliable D call. The sample was blood, taken from a patient whose treatment included radiotherapy and nephrectomy. The clonotype was recovered from a woman in her 70s with renal cell carcinoma. Written as DNA, the CDR3 is TGTGCCACCAGCAGAGAAGGATCTGGAAACACCATATATTTT. Amino acid sequence: CATSREGSGNTIYF.